One and the same sample provided the 8 T cell receptor beta chains below, sequenced in a study of beta chain features in type 1 diabetes. As every portion of the isolated RNA was reverse transcribed, the sequencing read expressed TCRB transcripts. Clones were read by immunoSEQ multiplex PCR, and TCRdb kept only the in-frame ones, dropping some. The data contain under 250,000 clones, about 25% of them singletons. The material sequenced was central memory CD4+ T cells from blood. Receptors originate from a man aged 30-40 years in good health.

The chain carries TRBV7-9 and TRBJ1-2; D is uncertain. This CDR3 comprises 13 residues. From germline, CDR1 is SEHNR and CDR2 FQNEAQ (reference sequence). The ends were cut back, 8 bases at V and 8 bases at J, with 18 bases in the middle. CDR3 in amino acids: CASRPGREGGYTF. CDR3 sequence (DNA): TGTGCCAGCCGCCCCGGCCGGGAGGGCGGCTACACCTTC.

The J gene is TRBJ2-1, the V gene TRBV2; the D gene is possibly TRBD2 (5 bases). CDR3 length: 11 amino acids. V was clipped by 8 bases and J by 5 bases, with 7 bases between them. The germline V gene has CDR1 SNHLY and CDR2 FYNNEI. CDR3 bases: TGTGCCAGCGGAGGAGACAATGAGCAGTTCTTC. As protein: CASGGDNEQFF.

V usage is TRBV2 and J usage is TRBJ2-7; the D is unclear. V lost 6 bases and J 0 bases, leaving 6 bases between the germline ends. The CDR3 spans 12 residues. Germline-derived CDR1 and CDR2 are SNHLY and FYNNEI. This CDR3 is CASRIISYEQYF. The CDR3 DNA is TGTGCCAGCAGAATAATCTCCTACGAGCAGTACTTC.

This clone was seen a handful of times. The V gene is TRBV29-1, the J gene TRBJ1-2, with D tentatively TRBD1 (5 bases). The length of the CDR3 is 13 residues. The V and J ends lost 3 bases and 5 bases respectively, with 13 bases between them. Germline CDR1 and CDR2: SQVTM and ANQGSEA. CDR3 DNA sequence: TGCAGCGTTGAGCCCCGAGGGGCATATGGCTACACCTTC. Translation gives CSVEPRGAYGYTF.

This CDR3 reads CASADSKNIQYF. CDR3 bases: TGCGCCAGCGCGGACAGCAAAAACATTCAGTACTTC. This rearrangement joins TRBV5-1 to TRBJ2-4; possible D gene TRBD1, 6 bases. The CDR3 is 12 amino acids. Trimming left V 7 bases short and J 3 bases short, with 8 bases between. Germline V gene data show CDR1 as SGHRS and CDR2 as YFSETQ.

V gene TRBV7-2 combines with J gene TRBJ1-5; no definite D call. This CDR3 is 14 amino acids long. Trimming stripped 5 bases from V and 3 bases from J, with 11 bases between. The germline CDR1 and CDR2 sequences are SGHTA and FQGNSA. This CDR3 reads CASSPHGINQPQHF. CDR3 bases: TGTGCCAGCAGCCCGCACGGGATCAATCAGCCCCAGCATTTT.

This clone was counted only a few times. J is TRBJ1-2 and V is TRBV29-1; possibly TRBD1 for D (5 bases). Trimming pared 4 bases from V and 7 bases from J, leaving 22 bases between. Germline CDR1 is SQVTM and CDR2 is ANQGSEA. The CDR3 sequence is 15 residues long. The CDR3 coding sequence is TGCAGCGTTGTTAATGTCGAGAAGGGGCCTGGTGGCTACACCTTC. It yields the protein CSVVNVEKGPGGYTF.

This clone was seen only a few times. The chain joins TRBV9 to TRBJ2-1; 7 nucleotides agree with TRBD1. The CDR3 loop spans 13 amino acids. The junction had 2 bases not matched to a gene; V was cut back by 1 base and J by 7 bases. Germline V gives CDR1 SGDLS, CDR2 YYNGEE. The CDR3 loop is CASSVSTGNEQFF. The CDR3 nucleotides read TGTGCCAGCAGCGTATCGACAGGGAATGAGCAGTTCTTC.